The 17 T cell receptor beta chains in this list originate from one sample, sequenced in a study of shared clonotypes between healthy human individuals. Clones were read by immunoSEQ multiplex PCR, and TCRdb kept only the in-frame ones, dropping some. The repertoire includes about 2.4 million clones, just over 90% of them detected once, and 0.13% to 0.15% sits in the top ten. The sequencing input was naive CD4+ T cells sorted from blood. Sample subset: CD45RA+ positively selected. The receptors derive from a man between 18 and 29 years old in good health.

This chain connects TRBV10-3 to TRBJ1-1, with unresolved D. The CDR3 extends over 11 amino acids. Germline V gene lookup returns CDR1 ENHRY and CDR2 SYGVKD. Trimming took 3 bases from V and 11 from J, leaving 10 bases between them. The CDR3 bases are TGTGCCATCAGTGAAGGTGGCCGGGCTTTCTTT. It codes for CAISEGGRAFF.

This rearrangement joins TRBV28 to TRBJ2-1; D is possibly TRBD1 or TRBD2 (6 bases each). CDR3 length equals 17 residues. Germline loops: CDR1 MDHEN, CDR2 SYDVKM. V shed 3 bases and J shed 9 bases, with 24 bases lying between them. The CDR3 here is CASSFSPGAWASGEQFF. DNA of the CDR3: TGTGCCAGCAGTTTCTCTCCGGGGGCGTGGGCCTCAGGTGAGCAGTTCTTC.

The chain is built from TRBV7-9 and TRBJ1-3; no reliable D call. The length of the CDR3 is 16 residues. Trimming shortened V by 3 bases and J by 4 bases, and 16 bases separated the two germline ends. Germline V gene data show CDR1 as SEHNR and CDR2 as FQNEAQ (reference sequence). CDR3 loop: CASSLGSGGWGNTIYF. CDR3 bases: TGTGCCAGCAGCTTGGGATCGGGAGGATGGGGAAACACCATATATTTT.

The CDR3 bases are TGTGCCAGCAGCCCCTATACAGGGGACTGGGAGACCCAGTACTTC. Protein: CASSPYTGDWETQYF. This sequence joins TRBV9 and TRBJ2-5; possibly TRBD1 for D (7 bases). Between the trimmed V and J ends, which lost 4 bases and 5 bases, there was a span of 18 bases. The CDR3 loop spans 15 amino acids. Germline CDR1 SGDLS, CDR2 YYNGEE. The full variable domain, completed using reference TRBV9 and TRBJ2-5, is DSGVTQTPKHLITATGQRVTLRCSPRSGDLSVYWYQQSLDQGLQFLIQYYNGEERAKGNILERFSAQQFPDLHSELNLSSLELGDSALYFCASSPYTGDWETQYFGPGTRLLVL.

The chain joins TRBV5-1 to TRBJ2-7; possibly TRBD2 for D (6 bases). This CDR3 has 14 residues. The germline gives CDR1 SGHRS, CDR2 YFSETQ. V lost 1 base and J lost 4, with 12 bases in between. The CDR3 here is CASSLNGGEYEQYF. CDR3 in DNA: TGCGCCAGCAGCTTGAACGGCGGGGAGTACGAGCAGTACTTC.

The chain employs TRBV30 and TRBJ1-4, with unresolved D. V dropped 2 bases and J dropped 7 bases, with 11 bases sitting between them. The length of the CDR3 is 13 residues. Germline V lookup: CDR1 GTSNPN, CDR2 SVGIG (reference sequence). As DNA, the CDR3 is TGTGCCTGGAGTTTCGACCCTGGTGAAAAACTGTTTTTT. Its translation is CAWSFDPGEKLFF.

Concerning this clone itself: Additional DNA sequences in this sample encode the identical CDR3. The chain employs TRBV15 and TRBJ1-1, with a weak D call TRBD1 (5 bases). There are 13 residues in the CDR3. The germline gives CDR1 LNHNV, CDR2 YYDKDF (reference sequence). V was pared by 0 bases and J by 8 bases, with 10 bases between. The CDR3 reads CATSRDPGTEAFF. The CDR3 DNA reads TGTGCCACCAGCAGAGATCCCGGGACGGAAGCTTTCTTT.

The V and J genes are TRBV6-5 and TRBJ1-2; possible D gene TRBD1, 5 bases. Germline CDR1 and CDR2: MNHEY and SVGAGI. Trimming left V 4 bases short and J 4 bases short, with 19 bases between. CDR3 size: 16 residues. The CDR3 protein is CASSSRESRALYGYTF. Written as DNA, the CDR3 is TGTGCCAGCAGTTCCCGAGAATCCAGGGCCCTCTATGGCTACACCTTC.

The chain uses TRBV10-3 and TRBJ2-7; 8 bases match TRBD2. Trimming took 7 bases from V and 4 from J; bases not matched to a gene: 6. The CDR3 is made up of 13 amino acids. Germline-derived CDR1 and CDR2 are ENHRY and SYGVKD. The CDR3 is CAITPGGAYEQYF. The DNA for the CDR3 is TGTGCCATCACTCCGGGAGGGGCGTACGAGCAGTACTTC.

The chain carries TRBV7-2 and TRBJ2-7; 15 nucleotides align to TRBD2. CDR3 length: 16 amino acids. Trimming at V came to 3 bases and at J to 2 bases, leaving 2 bases not matched to a gene. CDR1 is SGHTA, CDR2 FQGNSA, per germline. The CDR3 region is CASSLGLAGGTYEQYF. The CDR3 DNA reads as TGTGCCAGCAGCTTGGGACTAGCGGGGGGAACCTACGAGCAGTACTTC.

The count of this clone is one. The gene calls are TRBV2 and TRBJ1-2; D remains unclear. Germline V gene lookup returns CDR1 SNHLY and CDR2 FYNNEI. V was pared by 5 bases and J by 6 bases, with 16 bases between. CDR3 length: 14 amino acids. The DNA of the CDR3 is TGTGCCAGCAGTCTTTACCCAGGAGCGGATGGCTACACCTTC. Its protein product is CASSLYPGADGYTF. The full variable domain, completed using reference TRBV2 and TRBJ1-2, is EPEVTQTPSHQVTQMGQEVILRCVPISNHLYFYWYRQILGQKVEFLVSFYNNEISEKSEIFDDQFSVERPDGSNFTLKIRSTKLEDSAMYFCASSLYPGADGYTFGSGTRLTVV.

The chain carries TRBV5-1 and TRBJ2-3, with TRBD2 identical over 14 bases. This CDR3 region has 18 residues. The germline CDR1 and CDR2 sequences are SGHRS and YFSETQ. V shed 4 bases and J 2 bases; nucleotides not matched to a gene: 9. The CDR3 DNA is TGCGCCAGCAGCCCGGGGACTAGCGGGGGCTCGACCACAGATACGCAGTATTTT. This gives the protein CASSPGTSGGSTTDTQYF.

The V and J genes are TRBV11-2 and TRBJ2-5, with 7 bases fitting TRBD1. Trimming removed 5 bases from V and 3 bases from J; junction bases left unmatched: 12. Per the germline V gene, CDR1 is SGHAT and CDR2 is FQNNGV. This CDR3 region has 16 residues. The CDR3 DNA is TGTGCCAGCAGCCCTATAGGACAGGCCCATAAAGAGACCCAGTACTTC. Protein: CASSPIGQAHKETQYF.

This clone appeared a single time. The rearrangement joins TRBV28 to TRBJ1-4; D perhaps matches TRBD1 (6 bases). This CDR3 is 14 amino acids long. The V end was cut by 4 bases, the J end by 6 bases, with 12 bases between. From germline, CDR1 is MDHEN and CDR2 SYDVKM. CDR3 in DNA: TGTGCCAGCAGTTCCGGGGGGGCACATGAAAAACTGTTTTTT. This translates into CASSSGGAHEKLFF.

The V and J genes are TRBV18 and TRBJ1-5; 8 bases are shared with TRBD1. CDR1 KGHSH and CDR2 LQKENI come from the germline V gene. Unmatched junction bases numbered 7, after V lost 2 bases and J lost 4 bases. The CDR3 spans 16 residues. The CDR3 DNA sequence: TGTGCCAGCTCACCAGGGGGGACAGGTAGAAATCAGCCCCAGCATTTT. It is translated as CASSPGGTGRNQPQHF.

V gene TRBV11-1 combines with J gene TRBJ2-7; 7 nucleotides align to TRBD1. CDR3 length: 13 amino acids. Germline values: CDR1 SGHAT, CDR2 FQDESV (reference sequence). The V gene end was trimmed by 5 bases and the J gene end by 2 bases; junction bases not matched to a gene: 3. The CDR3 protein is CASSAGTAYEQYF. CDR3 coding DNA: TGTGCCAGCAGCGCCGGGACAGCCTACGAGCAGTACTTC.

As to this clone: Other DNA sequences from this sample encode an identical CDR3 as well. The chain couples TRBV6-5 to TRBJ1-1; D unclear. V lost 0 bases to trimming and J lost 1 base, with 6 bases between them. CDR1 and CDR2 from the germline V gene are MNHEY and SVGAGI. The CDR3 loop spans 14 amino acids. The CDR3 sequence: CASSYSLGNTEAFF. The CDR3 DNA reads TGTGCCAGCAGTTACTCGTTGGGGAACACTGAAGCTTTCTTT.